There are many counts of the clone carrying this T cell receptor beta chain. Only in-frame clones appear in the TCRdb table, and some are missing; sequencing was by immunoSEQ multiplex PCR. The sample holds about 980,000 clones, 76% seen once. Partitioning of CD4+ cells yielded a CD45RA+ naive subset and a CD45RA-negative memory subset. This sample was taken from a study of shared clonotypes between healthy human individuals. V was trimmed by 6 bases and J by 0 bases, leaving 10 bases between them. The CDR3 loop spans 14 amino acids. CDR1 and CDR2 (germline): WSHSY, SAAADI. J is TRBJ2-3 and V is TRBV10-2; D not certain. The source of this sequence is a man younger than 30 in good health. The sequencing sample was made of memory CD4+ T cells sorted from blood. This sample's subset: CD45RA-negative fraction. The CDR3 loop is CASRSLGSTDTQYF. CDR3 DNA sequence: TGCGCCAGCAGATCTCTGGGTAGCACAGATACGCAGTATTTT.